Listed below are T cell receptor beta chains from one sample, sequenced in a study of shared clonotypes between healthy human individuals. Generated by immunoSEQ multiplex PCR, the TCRdb table keeps only in-frame clones and is missing some. The sample contains about a million clones, 60% to 80% of which appear only once. The sequencing sample was made of memory CD4+ T cells sorted from blood. These receptor sequences come from a man younger than 35 in good health. Each CDR3 is given with its conserved first and last residue. The order of the fields is J gene, clone size, D gene, V gene, CDR3 protein, CDR3 DNA. The D gene is left open where the match is weak. Some rows mark clone size as missing; the rest say once, few, many or name a class of expanded clone.

TRBJ2-7 . . TRBV5-7 CASSPTRGRSSYEQYF TGTGCCAGCAGCCCGACCCGCGGCAGGAGCTCCTACGAGCAGTACTTC
TRBJ1-1 . . TRBV28 CASSLNWGAANTEAFF TGTGCCAGCAGTTTAAATTGGGGGGCGGCGAACACTGAAGCTTTCTTT
TRBJ1-5 . . TRBV21-1 CASSAGDRGQWLNQPQHF TGTGCCAGCAGCGCTGGGGACAGGGGGCAATGGTTGAATCAGCCCCAGCATTTT
TRBJ1-4 few . TRBV30 CAWSPRHNEKLFF TGTGCCTGGAGCCCCAGACACAATGAAAAACTGTTTTTT
TRBJ2-2 once . TRBV5-1 CASSPRTVSGGELFF TGCGCCAGCAGCCCAAGGACGGTCTCGGGCGGGGAGCTGTTTTTT
TRBJ2-7 . TRBD1 TRBV28 CASSSWKDRRQLYEQYF TGTGCCAGCAGTTCCTGGAAGGACAGGAGACAACTCTACGAGCAGTACTTC
TRBJ2-7 once TRBD1 TRBV7-9 CASSQTTGAYEQYF TGTGCCAGCAGCCAGACCACAGGGGCGTACGAGCAGTACTTC
TRBJ2-6 once . TRBV18 CASSPPGVLFSGANVLTF TGTGCCAGCTCACCACCTGGGGTCCTATTCTCTGGGGCCAACGTCCTGACTTTC
TRBJ1-6 . . TRBV11-2 CASSPSTNSPLHF TGTGCCAGCAGCCCGTCGACCAATTCACCCCTCCACTTT
TRBJ1-4 . . TRBV5-1 CASSSTGFVNEKLFF TGCGCCAGCAGCTCAACAGGGTTTGTAAATGAAAAACTGTTTTTT
TRBJ1-5 . TRBD1 TRBV2 CASHPGQGSNQPQHF TGTGCCAGCCATCCGGGACAGGGCAGCAATCAGCCCCAGCATTTT
TRBJ2-4 few . TRBV7-2 CASSRPSPAKNIQYF TGTGCCAGCAGCCGGCCATCGCCAGCCAAAAACATTCAGTACTTC
TRBJ1-1 . . TRBV28 CASSFRPVTNQGAFF TGTGCCAGCAGTTTTCGTCCAGTCACAAACCAAGGAGCTTTCTTT
TRBJ2-5 . . TRBV19 CASSTDPSGTQYF TGTGCCAGTAGTACAGACCCATCGGGGACCCAGTACTTC
TRBJ2-5 . TRBD1 TRBV12-5 CASGLVLDRGGETQYF TGTGCTAGTGGTTTGGTATTAGACAGGGGTGGAGAGACCCAGTACTTC
TRBJ2-7 once TRBD2 TRBV11-3 CASSPSGVANEQYF TGTGCCAGCAGCCCTAGCGGGGTCGCGAACGAGCAGTACTTC
TRBJ1-2 . . TRBV28 CASSLAGRGNGYTF TGTGCCAGCAGTTTGGCGGGCAGGGGTAATGGCTACACCTTC